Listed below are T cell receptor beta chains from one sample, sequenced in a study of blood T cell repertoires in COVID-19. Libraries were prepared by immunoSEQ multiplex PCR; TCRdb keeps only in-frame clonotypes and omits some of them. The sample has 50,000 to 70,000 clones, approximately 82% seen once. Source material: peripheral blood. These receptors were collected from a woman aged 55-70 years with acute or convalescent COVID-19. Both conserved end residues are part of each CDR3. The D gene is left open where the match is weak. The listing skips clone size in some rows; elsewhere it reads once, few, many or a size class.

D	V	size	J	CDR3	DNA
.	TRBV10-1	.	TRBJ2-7	CASSDQAGGQYF	TGCGCCAGCAGTGACCAGGCAGGTGGGCAGTACTTC
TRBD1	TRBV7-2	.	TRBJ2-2	CASSLAPGTVSLGTGELFF	TGTGCCAGCAGCTTAGCGCCGGGGACAGTATCCTTGGGCACCGGGGAGCTGTTTTTT
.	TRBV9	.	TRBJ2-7	CASSPGLQSSYEQYF	TGTGCCAGCAGCCCCGGACTCCAATCCTCCTACGAGCAGTACTTC
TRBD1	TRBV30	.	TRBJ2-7	CAWLPRDRVPYEQYF	TGTGCCTGGTTACCTAGGGACAGGGTCCCCTACGAGCAGTACTTC
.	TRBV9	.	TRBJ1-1	CASSAQGLNTEAFF	TGTGCCAGCAGCGCTCAGGGGCTGAACACTGAAGCTTTCTTT
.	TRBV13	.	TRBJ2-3	CASSLVVGVTDTQYF	TGTGCCAGCAGCTTAGTAGTAGGGGTAACAGATACGCAGTATTTT
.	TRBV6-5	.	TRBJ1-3	CASTPGSTGNTIYF	TGTGCCAGCACGCCGGGATCAACTGGAAACACCATATATTTT
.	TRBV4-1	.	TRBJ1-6	CASSQEAVARNSPLHF	TGCGCCAGCAGCCAAGAGGCGGTGGCCCGAAATTCACCCCTCCACTTT
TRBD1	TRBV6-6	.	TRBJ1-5	CASRTGNSNQPQHF	TGTGCCAGTAGGACAGGGAATAGCAATCAGCCCCAGCATTTT
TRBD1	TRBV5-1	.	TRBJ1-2	CASESGTGAYGYTF	TGCGCCAGCGAGTCCGGGACAGGCGCCTATGGCTACACCTTC
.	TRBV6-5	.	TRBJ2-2	CASSLFPGELFF	TGTGCCAGCAGCCTCTTCCCCGGGGAGCTGTTTTTT
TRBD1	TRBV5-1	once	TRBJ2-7	CASTPSGTGSYEQYF	TGCGCCAGCACGCCGTCGGGGACAGGGTCCTACGAGCAGTACTTC
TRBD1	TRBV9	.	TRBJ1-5	CASSATGENNQPQHF	TGTGCCAGCAGCGCTACAGGGGAAAACAATCAGCCCCAGCATTTT
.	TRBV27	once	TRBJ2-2	CASAPSGRGNTGELFF	TGTGCCAGCGCCCCTTCTGGACGGGGGAACACCGGGGAGCTGTTTTTT
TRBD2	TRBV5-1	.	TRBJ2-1	CASSLGVGREGSYNEQFF	TGCGCCAGCAGCTTGGGAGTAGGGCGGGAGGGGTCCTACAATGAGCAGTTCTTC
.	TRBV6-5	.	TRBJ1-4	CASSYLRDTTNEKLFF	TGTGCCAGCAGTTATTTACGGGACACAACCAATGAAAAACTGTTTTTT
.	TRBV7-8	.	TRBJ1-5	CASSLRVGAGQPQHF	TGTGCCAGCAGCTTAAGAGTGGGAGCGGGTCAGCCCCAGCATTTT
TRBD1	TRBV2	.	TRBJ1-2	CASSAITGGADGYTF	TGTGCCAGCAGCGCTATAACAGGGGGCGCCGATGGCTACACCTTC
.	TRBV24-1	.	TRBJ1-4	CAIQAAPTTNEKLFF	TGTGCCATACAGGCTGCCCCCACAACTAATGAAAAACTGTTTTTT
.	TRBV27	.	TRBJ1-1	CASQGYTEAFF	TGTGCCTCACAGGGTTACACTGAAGCTTTCTTT
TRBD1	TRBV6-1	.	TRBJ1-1	CASRETGAVAFF	TGTGCCAGCAGGGAGACAGGGGCAGTAGCTTTCTTT
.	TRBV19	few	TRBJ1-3	CASSPRLISGNTIYF	TGTGCCAGTAGCCCCAGACTGATCTCTGGAAACACCATATATTTT
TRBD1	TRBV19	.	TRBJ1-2	CASSINRGQGYTF	TGTGCCAGTAGTATAAACAGGGGGCAAGGCTACACCTTC
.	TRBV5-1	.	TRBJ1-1	CASTLLPPGTMNTEAFF	TGCGCCAGCACCCTTTTGCCCCCCGGGACAATGAACACTGAAGCTTTCTTT
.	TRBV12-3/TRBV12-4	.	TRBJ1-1	CASSLTGYTEAFF	TGTGCCAGCAGTTTAACGGGATACACTGAAGCTTTCTTT
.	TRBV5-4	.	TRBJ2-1	CASSLPGTNNEQFF	TGTGCCAGCAGCTTGCCGGGGACAAACAATGAGCAGTTCTTC
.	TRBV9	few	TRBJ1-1	CASSVVRRVNTEAFF	TGTGCCAGCAGCGTAGTTAGGAGGGTTAACACTGAAGCTTTCTTT
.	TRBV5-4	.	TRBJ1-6	CASSLGIRGLDSPLHF	TGTGCCAGCAGCTTGGGTATCAGGGGTCTGGATTCACCCCTCCACTTT
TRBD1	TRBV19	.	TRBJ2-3	CASRNRGRTDTQYF	TGTGCCAGTAGGAACAGGGGGCGTACAGATACGCAGTATTTT
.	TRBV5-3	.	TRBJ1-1	CARSFRGYTEAFF	TGTGCCAGAAGCTTCCGCGGGTACACTGAAGCTTTCTTT
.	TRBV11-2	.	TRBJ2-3	CASSLDGGSTDTQYF	TGTGCCAGCAGCTTAGACGGCGGAAGCACAGATACGCAGTATTTT
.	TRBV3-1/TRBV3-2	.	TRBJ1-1	CASSLAGLNTEAFF	TGTGCCAGCAGCCTGGCAGGCTTGAACACTGAAGCTTTCTTT
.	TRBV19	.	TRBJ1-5	CASSIRQGNQPQHF	TGTGCCAGTAGTATCCGGCAGGGTAATCAGCCCCAGCATTTT
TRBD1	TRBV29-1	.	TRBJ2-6	CSAGGQGFSGANVLTF	TGCAGCGCCGGGGGACAGGGGTTCTCTGGGGCCAACGTCCTGACTTTC
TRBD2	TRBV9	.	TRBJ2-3	CASSFRTSGGAGDTQYF	TGTGCCAGCAGCTTCCGGACTAGCGGGGGGGCTGGAGATACGCAGTATTTT
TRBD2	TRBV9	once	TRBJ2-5	CASSAPGLASETQYF	TGTGCCAGCAGCGCCCCGGGACTAGCGTCCGAGACCCAGTACTTC
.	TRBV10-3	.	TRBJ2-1	CAISETIQTNYNEQFF	TGTGCCATCAGTGAGACTATCCAAACTAATTACAATGAGCAGTTCTTC
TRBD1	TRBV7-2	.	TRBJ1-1	CASSPRGQENTEAFF	TGTGCCAGCAGCCCGAGGGGACAGGAGAACACTGAAGCTTTCTTT
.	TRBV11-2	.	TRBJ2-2	CASSSPSTGELFF	TGTGCCAGCAGCTCCCCTTCCACCGGGGAGCTGTTTTTT
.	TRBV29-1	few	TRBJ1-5	CNGDTNQPQHF	TGCAACGGGGACACCAATCAGCCCCAGCATTTT
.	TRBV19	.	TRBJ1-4	CASSIGQDYEKLFF	TGTGCCAGTAGTATAGGCCAGGACTATGAAAAACTGTTTTTT
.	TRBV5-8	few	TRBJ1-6	CASSFRVSPLHF	TGTGCCAGCAGCTTCCGTGTCTCACCCCTCCACTTT
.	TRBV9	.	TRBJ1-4	CASSVDGLSEKLFF	TGTGCCAGCAGCGTAGACGGTTTATCGGAAAAACTGTTTTTT
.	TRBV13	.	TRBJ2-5	CASSSGHGGPQETQYF	TGTGCCAGCAGCTCCGGCCATGGCGGGCCTCAAGAGACCCAGTACTTC
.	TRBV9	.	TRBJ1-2	CASSANRDPYGYTF	TGTGCCAGCAGCGCCAACAGGGACCCCTATGGCTACACCTTC
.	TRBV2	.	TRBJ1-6	CASSPLSSYNSPLHF	TGTGCCAGCAGCCCCCTGAGCTCCTATAATTCACCCCTCCACTTT
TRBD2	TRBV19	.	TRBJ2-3	CASSKGGGGTDTQYF	TGTGCCAGTAGTAAGGGCGGGGGTGGCACAGATACGCAGTATTTT
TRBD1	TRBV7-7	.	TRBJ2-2	CASSPAGGTGELFF	TGTGCCAGCAGCCCAGCAGGGGGAACCGGGGAGCTGTTTTTT
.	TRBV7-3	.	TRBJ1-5	CASSLIVSDSSNQPQHF	TGTGCCAGCAGCTTAATAGTCTCGGACAGTAGCAATCAGCCCCAGCATTTT
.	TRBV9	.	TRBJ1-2	CASSVEDAGYGYTF	TGTGCCAGCAGCGTAGAAGACGCAGGCTATGGCTACACCTTC
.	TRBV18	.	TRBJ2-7	CASSPEVSSIYEQYF	TGTGCCAGCTCCCCCGAGGTTAGTTCTATTTACGAGCAGTACTTC